The clone carrying this T cell receptor (beta chain) was observed many times. What it binds is unknown. The CDR3 goes on 3 residues after the read ends, and that part is filled in from the germline J gene. The data originate from a study of T cell clonality in common variable immunodeficiency. Each donor provided roughly 4.5 to 8.5 ml of heparinized whole blood. Whole-study findings and limits: Repertoire-complication correlations in CVID were limited by patient heterogeneity. Shared TCRbeta clones were fewer between CVID subjects than controls.

Control and CVID samples contributed equal amounts of genomic DNA. Data came from immunoSEQ multiplex PCR; TCRdb stores just in-frame clones and leaves some out. Sampling found about 35,000 clones, none seen once. The germline gives CDR1 KGHDR, CDR2 SFDVKD. The length of the CDR3 is 15 residues. V was cut by 6 bases and J by 4 bases, with 17 bases left in between. Material for sequencing was peripheral blood mononuclear cells. The source is a person aged 18 to 75 in good health. The V and J genes are TRBV24-1 and TRBJ1-1; D gene uncertain. This CDR3 reads CATSSAGSGSTEAFF. Partial CDR3 DNA: TGTGCCACCAGTTCCGCCGGCAGCGGGTCCACTGAA.